This T cell receptor beta chain derives from a study of PD-L1 blockade in urothelial cancer. Only in-frame clones appear in the TCRdb table, and some are missing; sequencing was by immunoSEQ multiplex PCR. The data hold over 75,000 clones, with more than 80% observed a single time. The CDR3 totals 17 residues. Germline CDR1 is KGHSH and CDR2 is LQKENI. Trimming shortened V by 4 bases and J by 0 bases, and 16 bases separated the two germline ends. Time point indicated: pretreatment peripheral blood. The source is a woman aged 80 or over with urothelial cancer. The sample in question was PBMCs, obtained around atezolizumab (anti-PD-L1) treatment. The chain carries TRBV18 and TRBJ1-3, with D maybe TRBD1 (6 bases). CDR3 nucleotides: TGTGCCAGCTCACTCTACTCTGGACAGCTCTCTGGAAACACCATATATTTT. Translation gives CASSLYSGQLSGNTIYF. Looking up the rest from reference TRBV18 and TRBJ1-3 gives the full variable domain: NAGVMQNPRHLVRRRGQEARLRCSPMKGHSHVYWYRQLPEEGLKFMVYLQKENIIDESGMPKERFSAEFPKEGPSILRIQQVVRGDSAAYFCASSLYSGQLSGNTIYFGEGSWLTVV.